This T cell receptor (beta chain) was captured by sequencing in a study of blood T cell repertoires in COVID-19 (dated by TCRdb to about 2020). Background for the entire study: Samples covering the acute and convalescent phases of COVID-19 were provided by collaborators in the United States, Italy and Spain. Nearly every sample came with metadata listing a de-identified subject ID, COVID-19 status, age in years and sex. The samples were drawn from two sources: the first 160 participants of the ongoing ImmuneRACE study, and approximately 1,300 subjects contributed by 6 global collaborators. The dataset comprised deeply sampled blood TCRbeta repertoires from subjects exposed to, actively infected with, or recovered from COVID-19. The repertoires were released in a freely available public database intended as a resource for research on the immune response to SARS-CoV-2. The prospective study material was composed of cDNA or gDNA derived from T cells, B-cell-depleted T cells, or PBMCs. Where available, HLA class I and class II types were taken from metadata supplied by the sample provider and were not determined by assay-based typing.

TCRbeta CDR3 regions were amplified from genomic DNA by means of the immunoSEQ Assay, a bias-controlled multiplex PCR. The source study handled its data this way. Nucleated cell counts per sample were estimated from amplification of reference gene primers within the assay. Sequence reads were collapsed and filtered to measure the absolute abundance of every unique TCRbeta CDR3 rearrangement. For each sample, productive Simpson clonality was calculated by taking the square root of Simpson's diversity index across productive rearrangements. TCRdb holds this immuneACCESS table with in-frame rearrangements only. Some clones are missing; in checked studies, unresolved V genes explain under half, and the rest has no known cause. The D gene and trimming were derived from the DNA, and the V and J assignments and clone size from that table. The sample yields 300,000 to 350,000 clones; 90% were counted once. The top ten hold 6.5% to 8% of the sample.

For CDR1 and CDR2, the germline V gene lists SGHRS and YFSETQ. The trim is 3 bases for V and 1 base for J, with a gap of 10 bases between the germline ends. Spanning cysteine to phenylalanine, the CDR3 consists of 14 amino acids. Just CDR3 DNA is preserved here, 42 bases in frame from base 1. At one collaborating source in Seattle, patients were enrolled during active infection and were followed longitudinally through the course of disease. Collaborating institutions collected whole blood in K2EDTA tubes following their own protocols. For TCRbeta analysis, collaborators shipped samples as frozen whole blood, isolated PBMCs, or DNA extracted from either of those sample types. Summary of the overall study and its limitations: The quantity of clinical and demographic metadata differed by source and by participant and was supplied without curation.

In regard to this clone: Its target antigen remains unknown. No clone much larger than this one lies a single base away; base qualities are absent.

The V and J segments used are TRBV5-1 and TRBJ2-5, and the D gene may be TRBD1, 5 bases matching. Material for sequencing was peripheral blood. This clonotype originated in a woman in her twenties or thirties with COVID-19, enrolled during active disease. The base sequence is TGCGCCAGCAGCTCTGACAGCCCCCAAGAGACCCAGTACTTC. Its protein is CASSSDSPQETQYF.